The clone carrying this TCR beta chain was detected only a few times. Its antigen is undetermined. V lost 1 base to trimming and J lost 0 bases, with 13 bases between them. The CDR3 contains 17 residues. Time point of the sample: newly diagnosed GD, antithyroid drugs for less than 3 months. There was RNA extracted from PBMCs, and the TCR library was made from it. Arm-PCR of CDR3 regions and iRepertoire HTBI primers were the basis on which TCR beta libraries were built. TCRdb re-called the multiplex PCR reads with MiXCR, one entry per CDR3 protein. This sample has about 440,000 distinct CDR3 sequences, with 16% found just once. The sample comes from a study of regulatory T cells in long-lasting Graves disease. Study-level points and caveats: Persistent disease samples used TRBV28, TRBJ1-2 and TRBJ2-5 preferentially. Tissue studied was limited to peripheral blood, excluding thyroid tissue. Newly diagnosed Graves' patients had higher TCR diversity than persistent ones. Persistent patients shared some 2,900 public clonotypes among themselves. Newly diagnosed patients shared fewer, at about a thousand.

This sample also belongs to another study, concerning T cells in Graves' hyperthyroidism and ophthalmopathy.

This sequence originates from a woman aged 18-29 years with Graves disease. The sequenced sample was peripheral blood mononuclear cells (PBMCs), obtained at new diagnosis, from a patient treated with antithyroid drugs. This chain uses TRBV12-3 or TRBV12-4 with TRBJ1-5; possible D gene TRBD1, 5 bases. The CDR3 is CASSLDARTYSNQPQHF. The DNA for the CDR3 is TGTGCCAGCAGTTTAGATGCCAGGACATATAGCAATCAGCCCCAGCATTTT.